A selection of T cell receptor beta chains follows, all from one sample in a study of T cell responses to AZD1222 COVID-19 vaccine. Profiled with immunoSEQ multiplex PCR; TCRdb holds only in-frame clones, not every one. The sample lists about 110,000 clones; roughly 88% were seen once. The sequencing here drew on peripheral blood, taken on day 0 of AZD1222 vaccination. Receptor source: an adult in good health. Each CDR3 is given with its conserved first and last residue. A D gene is named only where the DNA matches it firmly. Some rows mark clone size as missing; the rest say once, few, many or name a class of expanded clone.

TRBD1	TRBV9	TRBJ1-5	NA	TGTGCCAGCAGCCCGAGGGACAGCCTTAATCAGCCCCAGCATTTT	CASSPRDSLNQPQHF
NA	TRBV6-5	TRBJ1-5	NA	TGTGCCAGCAGTTCGGACAGAAATAGCAATCAGCCCCAGCATTTT	CASSSDRNSNQPQHF
NA	TRBV11-3	TRBJ2-1	NA	TGTGCCAGCAGCTTTTCCCATTTGGGTCGTGAGCAGTTCTTC	CASSFSHLGREQFF
TRBD1	TRBV9	TRBJ2-3	NA	TGTGCCAGCAGCTCCCGGGACAGGGACGCAGATACGCAGTATTTT	CASSSRDRDADTQYF
NA	TRBV30	TRBJ1-2	NA	TGTGCCTGGAGTGTACCCAAGGGTAGTACTAACTATGGCTACACCTTC	CAWSVPKGSTNYGYTF
TRBD1	TRBV30	TRBJ2-5	NA	TGTGCCTGGAGTGTACGACAGGGAGAGACCCAGTACTTC	CAWSVRQGETQYF
TRBD1	TRBV30	TRBJ2-7	NA	TGTGCCTGTCGGGACAGCTCCTACGAGCAGTACTTC	CACRDSSYEQYF
NA	TRBV4-1	TRBJ1-6	NA	TGCGCCAGCAGCCCGACACGAGGGAATTCACCCCTCCACTTT	CASSPTRGNSPLHF
NA	TRBV11-3	TRBJ2-3	NA	TGTGCCAGCAGCTTAGGGACTCATGGCACAGATACGCAGTATTTT	CASSLGTHGTDTQYF
NA	TRBV5-1	TRBJ2-7	NA	TGCGCCAGCAGCTTGGCGGCAGGGCGATACGAGCAGTACTTC	CASSLAAGRYEQYF
NA	TRBV3-1/TRBV3-2	TRBJ1-2	NA	TGTGCCAGCAGCCAATTCCCCGGGACCGTTGATGGCTACACCTTC	CASSQFPGTVDGYTF
NA	TRBV10-3	TRBJ1-2	NA	TGTGCCATCAGTGTCGGGACGTACGACTATGGCTACACCTTC	CAISVGTYDYGYTF
TRBD1	TRBV6-5	TRBJ1-1	NA	TGTGCCAGCAGAAAACGGACAGGTATGAACACTGAAGCTTTCTTT	CASRKRTGMNTEAFF
TRBD2	TRBV19	TRBJ2-1	NA	TGTGCCAGTAGTATACGGGCGGGAGGGGTCAATGAGCAGTTCTTC	CASSIRAGGVNEQFF
NA	TRBV7-9	TRBJ1-1	NA	TGTGCCAGCAGCCCCGTCAGACAGGCCAACACTGAAGCTTTCTTT	CASSPVRQANTEAFF
NA	TRBV15	TRBJ2-1	once	TGTGCCACCAGCACCCCCTTGGCGGGCAGCTCCTACAATGAGCAGTTCTTC	CATSTPLAGSSYNEQFF
NA	TRBV19	TRBJ2-3	once	TGTGCCAGTAGCCCCTGGTCGGCCACCACAGATACGCAGTATTTT	CASSPWSATTDTQYF